This T cell receptor (beta chain) is from a study of T cell changes during pregnancy in multiple sclerosis. J was trimmed by 2 bases and V by 3 bases; bases with no gene match: 2. This CDR3 contains 14 residues. CDR1 and CDR2 (germline): GTSNPN, SVGIG (reference sequence). Libraries were prepared by immunoSEQ multiplex PCR; TCRdb keeps only in-frame clonotypes and omits some of them. In the table there are 28,000 or so clones, 88% of which are singletons. The chain uses TRBV30 and TRBJ2-3; 10 bases are shared with TRBD2. This sample comprised CD4+ T cells from peripheral blood mononuclear cells, obtained in the first trimester of pregnancy. The sequence derives from a female donor in good health, enrolled as a control in a pregnancy study. The CDR3 region is CAWRLAGSTDTQYF. The CDR3 DNA is TGTGCCTGGAGACTAGCGGGGTCCACAGATACGCAGTATTTT.